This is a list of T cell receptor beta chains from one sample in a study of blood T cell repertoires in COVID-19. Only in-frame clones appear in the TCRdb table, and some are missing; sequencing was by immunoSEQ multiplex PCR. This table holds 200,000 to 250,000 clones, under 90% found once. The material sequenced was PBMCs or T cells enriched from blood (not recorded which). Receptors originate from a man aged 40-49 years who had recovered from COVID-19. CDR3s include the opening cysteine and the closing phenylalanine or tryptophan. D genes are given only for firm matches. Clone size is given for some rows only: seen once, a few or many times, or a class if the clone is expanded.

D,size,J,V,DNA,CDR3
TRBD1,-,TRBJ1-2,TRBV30,TGTGCCTGGTGGAAAGGGGGCGCCGGCTATGGCTACACCTTC,CAWWKGGAGYGYTF
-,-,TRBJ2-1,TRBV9,TGTGCCAGCAGCCCGGGGGATGGCCCTTACAATGAGCAGTTCTTC,CASSPGDGPYNEQFF
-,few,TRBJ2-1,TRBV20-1,TGCAGTGCTGAGACCTACAATGAGCAGTTCTTC,CSAETYNEQFF
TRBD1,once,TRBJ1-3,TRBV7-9,TGTGCCAGCAGCTTACCCCTGACAGGGCCAATCGTCTCTGGAAACACCATATATTTT,CASSLPLTGPIVSGNTIYF
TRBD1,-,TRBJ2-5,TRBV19,TGTGCCAGTAGTATAACAGGGGGCGGGCAAGAGACCCAGTACTTC,CASSITGGGQETQYF
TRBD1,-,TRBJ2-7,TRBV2,TGTGCCAGCACCATGGGACAGGGCCTCGCCTACGAGCAGTACTTC,CASTMGQGLAYEQYF
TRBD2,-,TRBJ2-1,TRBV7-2,TGTGCCAGCAGCAGGACCAGCGGGGAGTACAATGAGCAGTTCTTC,CASSRTSGEYNEQFF
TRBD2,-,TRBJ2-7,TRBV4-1,TGCGCCAGCAGCTCGCGGGGACTAGCGTCCTCGAAATACTTC,CASSSRGLASSKYF
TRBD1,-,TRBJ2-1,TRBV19,TGTGCCAGTAGTATTTGGGACAGCAATGAGCAGTTCTTC,CASSIWDSNEQFF
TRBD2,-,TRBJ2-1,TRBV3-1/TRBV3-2,TGTGCCAGCAGCCAAGATTTTGGCGGGAGCACGGGCAATGAGCAGTTCTTC,CASSQDFGGSTGNEQFF
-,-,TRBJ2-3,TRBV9,TGTGCCAGCAGCGCTTTAGCGGCCTCGGGCACAGATACGCAGTATTTT,CASSALAASGTDTQYF
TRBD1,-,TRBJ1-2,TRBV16,TGTGCCAGCAGCCAATCGAGTACAGGGGCCTATGGCTACACCTTC,CASSQSSTGAYGYTF
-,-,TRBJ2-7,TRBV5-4,TGTGCCAGCAGCTTGGTCAGCTCCTACGAGCAGTACTTC,CASSLVSSYEQYF
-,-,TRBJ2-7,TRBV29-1,TGCAGCGTTGAAGTAGTGCAGGACGAGCAGTACTTC,CSVEVVQDEQYF
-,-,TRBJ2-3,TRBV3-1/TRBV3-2,TGTGCCAGCAGCACGAGTACAGGGATTAAGGGCACAGATACGCAGTATTTT,CASSTSTGIKGTDTQYF
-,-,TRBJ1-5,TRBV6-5,TGTGCCAGCAGGTCGACAGGTAGCAATCAGCCCCAGCATTTT,CASRSTGSNQPQHF
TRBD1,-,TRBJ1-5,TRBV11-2,TGTGCCAGCAGCAAGACAGGGAGCAATCAGCCCCAGCATTTT,CASSKTGSNQPQHF
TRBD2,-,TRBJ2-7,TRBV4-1,TGCGCCAGCAGCCGCCCACTAGCGGGAGAACGCGAGCAGTACTTC,CASSRPLAGEREQYF
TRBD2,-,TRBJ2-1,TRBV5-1,TGCGCCAGCAGCCAGACTAGCGGATACAATGAGCAGTTCTTC,CASSQTSGYNEQFF
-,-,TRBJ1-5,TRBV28,TGTGCCAGCAGGCACACCATGAGAGGTAGCAATCAGCCCCAGCATTTT,CASRHTMRGSNQPQHF
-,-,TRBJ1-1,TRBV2,TGTGCCAGTCTACACGGGGGAGGGAACACTGAAGCTTTCTTT,CASLHGGGNTEAFF
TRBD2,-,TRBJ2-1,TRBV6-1,TGTGCCAGCAGTGAAGCGGCGGGAGGTTATGAGCAGTTCTTC,CASSEAAGGYEQFF
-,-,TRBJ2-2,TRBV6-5,TGTGCCAGCGTACCCGGGTCCGGGGAGCTGTTTTTT,CASVPGSGELFF
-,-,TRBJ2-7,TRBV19,TGTGCCAGTAGTTCCTCTAGCGCTTCCTCCTACGAGCAGTACTTC,CASSSSSASSYEQYF
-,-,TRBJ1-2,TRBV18,TGTGCCAGCTCCGGGGGTCGGCGGGATGGCTACACCTTC,CASSGGRRDGYTF
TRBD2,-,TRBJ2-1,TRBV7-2,TGTGCCAGCAGCTTAGCCGGGGAGGGCCTGGATGAGCAGTTCTTC,CASSLAGEGLDEQFF
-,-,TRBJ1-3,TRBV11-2,TGTGCCAGCAGCTTAGCCGGTAGCTCTGGAAACACCATATATTTT,CASSLAGSSGNTIYF
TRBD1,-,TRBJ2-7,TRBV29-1,TGCAGCGTGCGCAACAGGGGGCTTTACGAGCAGTACTTC,CSVRNRGLYEQYF
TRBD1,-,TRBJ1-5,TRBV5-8,TGTGCCAGCAGCTTGGGATGGGACAGGGGTGGCAATCAGCCCCAGCATTTT,CASSLGWDRGGNQPQHF
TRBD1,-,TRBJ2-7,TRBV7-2,TGTGCCAGCAGCCCCGACAGGGGAAGGGACGAGCAGTACTTC,CASSPDRGRDEQYF
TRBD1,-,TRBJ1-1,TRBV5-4,TGTGCCAGCAGCTGGGGACAGGGTTCAGCTTTCTTT,CASSWGQGSAFF
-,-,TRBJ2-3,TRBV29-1,TGCAGCGTTTCCCGGGACAATCCCCCGCAGTATTTT,CSVSRDNPPQYF
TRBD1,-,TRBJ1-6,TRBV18,TGTGCCAGCTCACCGGCCGGGACAGCCTATAATTCACCCCTCCACTTT,CASSPAGTAYNSPLHF
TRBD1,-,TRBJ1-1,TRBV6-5,TGTGCCAGCGAGGGGGCGAGGGACGTGATGGCTTTCTTT,CASEGARDVMAFF
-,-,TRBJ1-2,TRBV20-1,TGCAGTGCTATTCAGGGGAATGGCTACACCTTC,CSAIQGNGYTF
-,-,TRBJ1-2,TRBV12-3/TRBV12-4,TGTGCCAGCTACGCCGAGGCTCATGGCTACACCTTC,CASYAEAHGYTF
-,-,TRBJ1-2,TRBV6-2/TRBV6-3,TGTGCCAGCAGTTACGGTCCTCGGAGAACGGGATACTATGGCTACACCTTC,CASSYGPRRTGYYGYTF
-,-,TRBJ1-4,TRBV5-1,TGCGCCAGCAAGCTCCGGGGGGGCAGAGCAACTAATGAAAAACTGTTTTTT,CASKLRGGRATNEKLFF
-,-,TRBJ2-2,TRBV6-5,TGTGCCAGCAGTACCCTTACTATATCCGGGGAGCTGTTTTTT,CASSTLTISGELFF
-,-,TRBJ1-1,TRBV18,TGTGCCAGCTCACCACTCCCCGACAGTAACACTGAAGCTTTCTTT,CASSPLPDSNTEAFF
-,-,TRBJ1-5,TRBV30,TGTGCCTGGAGTAGGGATGGAGGGAATCAGCCCCAGCATTTT,CAWSRDGGNQPQHF
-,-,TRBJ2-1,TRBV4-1,TGCGCCAGCAGCCAACCGAAACAGGGAGACGAGCAGTTCTTC,CASSQPKQGDEQFF
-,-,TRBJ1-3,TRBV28,TGTGCCAGCAGGACGATGGGGGGGGCGGGAAACACCATATATTTT,CASRTMGGAGNTIYF
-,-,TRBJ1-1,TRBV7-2,TGTGCCAGCAGCTTAAGAGGGAACACTGAAGCTTTCTTT,CASSLRGNTEAFF
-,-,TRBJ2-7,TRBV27,TGTGCCAGCAGTTTAAAGTCTGGCGGTCCCTACGAGCAGTACTTC,CASSLKSGGPYEQYF
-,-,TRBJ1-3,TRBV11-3,TGTGCCAGCAGCTCAAGGGGCTCTGGAAACACCATATATTTT,CASSSRGSGNTIYF
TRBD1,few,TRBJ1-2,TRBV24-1,TGTGCCACTCCGTTATCTACTAAGGACAGGCTCGTCTATGGCTACACCTTC,CATPLSTKDRLVYGYTF
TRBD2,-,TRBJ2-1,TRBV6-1,TGTGCCAGCAGTGGCCCCGTGGGGGGGGGATCCTACAATGAGCAGTTCTTC,CASSGPVGGGSYNEQFF
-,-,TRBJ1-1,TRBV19,TGTGCCAGTAGGAAGACAGTCAACACTGAAGCTTTCTTT,CASRKTVNTEAFF
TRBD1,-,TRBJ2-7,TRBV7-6,TGTGCCAGCAGCTTAGGGGGACAGGGCCAGCAGTACTTC,CASSLGGQGQQYF
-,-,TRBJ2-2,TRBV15,TGTGCCACCAGCAGACAGGCAGGGAACACCGGGGAGCTGTTTTTT,CATSRQAGNTGELFF
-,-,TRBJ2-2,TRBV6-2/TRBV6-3,TGTGCCAGCAGTTACGCGGCAAACACCGGGGAGCTGTTTTTT,CASSYAANTGELFF
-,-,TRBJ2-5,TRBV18,TGTGCCAGCTCACCCCCGGGGAGGCCAAAGGAGACCCAGTACTTC,CASSPPGRPKETQYF
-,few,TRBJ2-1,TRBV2,TGTGCCAGCAGTGATGACTGGCCCTACAATGAGCAGTTCTTC,CASSDDWPYNEQFF
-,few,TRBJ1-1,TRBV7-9,TGTGCCAGCCAAATCCAGGATAACACTGAAGCTTTCTTT,CASQIQDNTEAFF